This T cell receptor beta chain comes out of a study of cytomegalovirus exposure and HLA in healthy donors. Primers: 60 Vbeta forward and 13 Jbeta reverse. The data were produced by immunoSEQ multiplex PCR, yet TCRdb's version contains in-frame clones alone and is incomplete. This table has roughly 97,000 clones, around 79% appearing once. Trimming shortened V by 7 bases and J by 9 bases, and 18 bases separated the two germline ends. CDR1 is SNHLY and CDR2 is FYNNEI in the germline V gene. The CDR3 sequence is 13 residues long. Study-wide points: According to a later analysis, most TCR beta chains associated with CMV appeared HLA-restricted. Cytomegalovirus-associated status was assigned to roughly 160 TCR beta chains. Sequencing likely caused a cluster of highly shared sequence variants.

Notes on this clone: Its antigen is currently unknown.

The chain carries TRBV2 and TRBJ2-5; D possibly corresponds to TRBD1 (6 bases). This receptor was taken from a man aged 55-75 years in good health and CMV-seropositive. Input material: PBMCs. CDR3 loop: CASTTGTSYSQYF. CDR3 coding DNA: TGTGCCAGCACTACCGGGACATCATATTCCCAGTACTTC. The variable domain in full, completed from reference TRBV2 and TRBJ2-5, reads EPEVTQTPSHQVTQMGQEVILRCVPISNHLYFYWYRQILGQKVEFLVSFYNNEISEKSEIFDDQFSVERPDGSNFTLKIRSTKLEDSAMYFCASTTGTSYSQYFGPGTRLLVL.